A selection of T cell receptor beta chains follows, all from one sample in a study of blood T cell repertoires in COVID-19. TCRdb's copy holds only in-frame clones and misses some; the assay was immunoSEQ multiplex PCR. The data hold some 260,000 clones, with about 88% observed a single time. The sample taken for sequencing was peripheral blood. These receptors were obtained from a woman between 35 and 50 years old who had recovered from COVID-19. Each CDR3 is given with its conserved first and last residue. A D gene is named only where the DNA matches it firmly. Where a row states a size, it is once, few, many or the class of an expanded clone; other rows omit it.

v_gene	d_gene	abundance	j_gene	CDR3nt	CDR3aa
TRBV12-5	.	.	TRBJ2-1	TGTGCTAGTGGTTTATCAGGGCTCAATGAGCAGTTCTTC	CASGLSGLNEQFF
TRBV27	TRBD2	.	TRBJ2-5	TGTGCCAGCAGTCCCGGGGGGGGCAGCCCCCGGGCCCAGTACTTC	CASSPGGGSPRAQYF
TRBV19	TRBD2	once	TRBJ2-1	TGTGCCAGTAGGCCACATAGCGGGACCAACAATGAGCAGTTCTTC	CASRPHSGTNNEQFF
TRBV7-9	TRBD2	.	TRBJ2-7	TGTGCCAGCAGCTTAGGACTAGCGGGAGAGCCATGGGAGCAGTACTTC	CASSLGLAGEPWEQYF
TRBV2	TRBD2	.	TRBJ2-1	TGTGCCAGCAGAACTAGCGGGAGGGATGAGCAGTTCTTC	CASRTSGRDEQFF
TRBV3-1/TRBV3-2	TRBD2	.	TRBJ2-1	TGTGCCAGCAGCCCCAGGACTAGCGGGACCCCCTATGAGCAGTTCTTC	CASSPRTSGTPYEQFF
TRBV24-1	TRBD2	.	TRBJ2-3	TGTGCCACCAGTGATTCCGGGGACTATACAGATACGCAGTATTTT	CATSDSGDYTDTQYF
TRBV19	TRBD2	.	TRBJ2-1	TGTGCTGTAGCGGGAGGGCCAGGGCAGTTCTTC	CAVAGGPGQFF
TRBV4-3	.	.	TRBJ2-1	TGCGCCAGCAGCCCAGGACTAACCAGTGAGCAGTTCTTC	CASSPGLTSEQFF
TRBV7-2	.	.	TRBJ2-5	TGTGCCAGCAGCCCACCCGGGGGGACCCAGTACTTC	CASSPPGGTQYF
TRBV11-3	.	.	TRBJ1-1	TGTGCCAGCAGCCCACAGGGCCAGAGAGCTTTCTTT	CASSPQGQRAFF
TRBV5-4	.	.	TRBJ2-7	TGTGCCAGCACCCTCCAGGGGGGCGACTACGAGCAGTACTTC	CASTLQGGDYEQYF
TRBV10-3	TRBD1	.	TRBJ1-1	TGTGCCATCAGGGGACCGGACAGGGGTGGTATGAACACTGAAGCTTTCTTT	CAIRGPDRGGMNTEAFF
TRBV3-1/TRBV3-2	.	.	TRBJ2-1	TGTGCCAGCAGCCTCGGGGTAGATTTCTACAATGAGCAGTTCTTC	CASSLGVDFYNEQFF
TRBV27	TRBD1	.	TRBJ2-5	TGTGCCAGCAGACAGGGGCTTCGGGAGACCCAGTACTTC	CASRQGLRETQYF
TRBV3-1/TRBV3-2	.	few	TRBJ1-2	TGTGCCAGCAGCCCCAGCGGGTGGGGCTACACCTTC	CASSPSGWGYTF
TRBV19	TRBD1	.	TRBJ2-7	TGTGCCAGTAGCCCGGGGACAGGGGTCGAGCAGTACTTC	CASSPGTGVEQYF
TRBV9	.	.	TRBJ2-1	TGTGCCAGCAGCGTAGGTCAGGGGGGCTACGGTGAGCAGTTCTTC	CASSVGQGGYGEQFF
TRBV5-1	TRBD2	.	TRBJ2-5	TGCGCCAGCAGCCCCTTTGGGGGGGGAGAGACCCAGTACTTC	CASSPFGGGETQYF
TRBV6-5	.	.	TRBJ2-7	TGTGCCAGCAGTTACTCGGGTCAGGGGTCGGGGGAGCAGTACTTC	CASSYSGQGSGEQYF
TRBV4-3	.	.	TRBJ1-2	TGCGCCAGCAGCCAAGCCGGGGGGACGACCTATGGCTACACCTTC	CASSQAGGTTYGYTF
TRBV12-3/TRBV12-4	.	.	TRBJ2-1	TGTGCCAGCAGTTTAACGGGGAATGAGCAGTTCTTC	CASSLTGNEQFF
TRBV5-4	.	.	TRBJ1-6	TGTGCCAGCAGCTCCTGGACAGTCAATTCACCCCTCCACTTT	CASSSWTVNSPLHF
TRBV12-1	.	.	TRBJ2-3	TGTGCCAGCAGATCCCGCCTAGCGGGAATGACAGATACGCAGTATTTT	CASRSRLAGMTDTQYF
TRBV15	TRBD1	.	TRBJ1-2	TGTGCCACCAGCAGAGTTGGAGGGGGCGGCTATGGCTACACCTTC	CATSRVGGGGYGYTF
TRBV18	.	.	TRBJ1-3	TGTGCCAGCTCACCCATTACAGGGAAGGGTCTCTCTGGAAACACCATATATTTT	CASSPITGKGLSGNTIYF
TRBV27	TRBD1	.	TRBJ1-2	TGTGCCAGCGGGACGGACAGGGGAAACGTACTAGGCTATGGCTACACCTTC	CASGTDRGNVLGYGYTF
TRBV3-1/TRBV3-2	.	once	TRBJ2-2	TGTGCCAGCAGCCAGCGGATAGGGGAGCTGTTTTTT	CASSQRIGELFF
TRBV25-1	.	.	TRBJ1-1	TGTGCCAGCAGTGAAAGGAGGGGCGCGGGCACTGAAGCTTTCTTT	CASSERRGAGTEAFF
TRBV15	.	.	TRBJ2-7	TGTGCCACCAGCAGAGACACTAGCAGGTTCTACGAGCAGTACTTC	CATSRDTSRFYEQYF
TRBV7-2	.	.	TRBJ2-2	TGTGCCAGCAGCTTAGCGCCCGGACAAAGGGGCAACACCGGGGAGCTGTTTTTT	CASSLAPGQRGNTGELFF
TRBV6-5	.	.	TRBJ1-1	TGTGCCAGCAGTTATTTACAGGGCACTGAAGCTTTCTTT	CASSYLQGTEAFF